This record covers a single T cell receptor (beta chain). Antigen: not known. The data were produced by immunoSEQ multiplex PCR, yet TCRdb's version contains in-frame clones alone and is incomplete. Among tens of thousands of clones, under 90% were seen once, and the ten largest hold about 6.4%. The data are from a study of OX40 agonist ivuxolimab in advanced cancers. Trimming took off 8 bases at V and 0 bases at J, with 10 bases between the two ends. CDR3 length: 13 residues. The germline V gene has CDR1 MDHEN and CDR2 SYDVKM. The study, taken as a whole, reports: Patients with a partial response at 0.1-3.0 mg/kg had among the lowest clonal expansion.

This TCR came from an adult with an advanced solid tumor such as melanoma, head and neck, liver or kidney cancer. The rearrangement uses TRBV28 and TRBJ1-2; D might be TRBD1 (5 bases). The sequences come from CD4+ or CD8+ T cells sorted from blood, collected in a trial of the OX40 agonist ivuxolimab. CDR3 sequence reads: CASLGGANYGYTF. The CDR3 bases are TGTGCCAGCCTCGGGGGAGCTAACTATGGCTACACCTTC.